This T cell receptor beta chain was obtained from a study of cytomegalovirus exposure and HLA in healthy donors. Study as a whole: It was reported in a later analysis that the 100 to 150 validation repertoires used the same platform as the approximately 690 first-cohort repertoires. Study observations and caveats: Rarity held for most TCR sequences, but there were some public TCRs that occurred in many donors.

Comments on this clone: The antigen remains unidentified.

Assay used: immunoSEQ multiplex PCR; TCRdb lists only in-frame clones, some missing. The sample yields under 250,000 clones, around 90% seen once. Specimen: PBMCs. This TCR derives from a woman aged 18-30 years in good health and CMV-seropositive.

The CDR3 DNA reads as TGCGCCAGCAGCTTGGCCGAGGCGGGGGCGCGGGCATACGAGCAGTACTTC. Translating gives CASSLAEAGARAYEQYF. The chain recombines TRBV5-1 with TRBJ2-7; possibly TRBD2 for D (7 bases). The CDR3 covers 17 residues. Germline CDR1 and CDR2: SGHRS and YFSETQ. The ends were cut back, 0 bases at V and 4 bases at J, with 20 bases in the middle.